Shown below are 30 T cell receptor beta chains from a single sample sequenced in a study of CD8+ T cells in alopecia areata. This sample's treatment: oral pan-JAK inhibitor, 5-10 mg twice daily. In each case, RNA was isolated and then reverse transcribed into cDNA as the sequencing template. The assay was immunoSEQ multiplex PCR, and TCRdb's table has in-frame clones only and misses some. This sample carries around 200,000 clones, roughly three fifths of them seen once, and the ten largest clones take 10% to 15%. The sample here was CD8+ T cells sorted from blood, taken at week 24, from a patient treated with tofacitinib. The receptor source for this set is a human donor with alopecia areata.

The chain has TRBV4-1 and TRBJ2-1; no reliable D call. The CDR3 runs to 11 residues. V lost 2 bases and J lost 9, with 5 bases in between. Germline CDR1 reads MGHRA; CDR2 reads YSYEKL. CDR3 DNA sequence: TGCGCCAGCAGCCAATTAGGTGAGCAGTTCTTC. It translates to CASSQLGEQFF.

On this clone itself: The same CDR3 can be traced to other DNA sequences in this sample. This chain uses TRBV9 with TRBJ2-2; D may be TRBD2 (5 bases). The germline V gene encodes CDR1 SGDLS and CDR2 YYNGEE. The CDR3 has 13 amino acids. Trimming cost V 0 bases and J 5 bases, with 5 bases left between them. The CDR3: CASSVGRTGELFF. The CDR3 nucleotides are TGTGCCAGCAGCGTAGGGAGGACCGGGGAGCTGTTTTTT. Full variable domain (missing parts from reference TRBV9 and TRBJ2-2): DSGVTQTPKHLITATGQRVTLRCSPRSGDLSVYWYQQSLDQGLQFLIQYYNGEERAKGNILERFSAQQFPDLHSELNLSSLELGDSALYFCASSVGRTGELFFGEGSRLTVL.

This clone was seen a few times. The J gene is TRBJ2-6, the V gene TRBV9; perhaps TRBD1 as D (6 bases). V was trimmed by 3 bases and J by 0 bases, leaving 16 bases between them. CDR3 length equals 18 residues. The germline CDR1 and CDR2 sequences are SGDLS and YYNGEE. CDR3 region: CASSGSVGAASGANVLTF. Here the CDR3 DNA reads TGTGCCAGCAGCGGATCAGTGGGGGCGGCCTCTGGGGCCAACGTCCTGACTTTC.

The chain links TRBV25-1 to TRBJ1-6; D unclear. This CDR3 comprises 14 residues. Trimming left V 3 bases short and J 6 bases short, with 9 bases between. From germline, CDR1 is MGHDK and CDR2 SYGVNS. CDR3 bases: TGTGCCAGCAGTGAGCAGGATACTAATTCACCCCTCCACTTT. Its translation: CASSEQDTNSPLHF.

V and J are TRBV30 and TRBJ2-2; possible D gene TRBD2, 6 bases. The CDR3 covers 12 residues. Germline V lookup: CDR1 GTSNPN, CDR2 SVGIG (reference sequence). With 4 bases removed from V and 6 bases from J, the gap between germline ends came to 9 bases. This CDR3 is CAWKRESGELFF. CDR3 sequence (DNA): TGTGCCTGGAAACGGGAGTCCGGGGAGCTGTTTTTT.

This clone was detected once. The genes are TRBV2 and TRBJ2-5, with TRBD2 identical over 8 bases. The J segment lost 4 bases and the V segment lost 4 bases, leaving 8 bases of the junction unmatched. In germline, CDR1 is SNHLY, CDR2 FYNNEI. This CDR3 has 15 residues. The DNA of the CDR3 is TGTGCCAGCAGTGTAGGTAGCGGGGCCACAGAGACCCAGTACTTC. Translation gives CASSVGSGATETQYF. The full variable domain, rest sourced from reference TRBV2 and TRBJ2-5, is EPEVTQTPSHQVTQMGQEVILRCVPISNHLYFYWYRQILGQKVEFLVSFYNNEISEKSEIFDDQFSVERPDGSNFTLKIRSTKLEDSAMYFCASSVGSGATETQYFGPGTRLLVL.

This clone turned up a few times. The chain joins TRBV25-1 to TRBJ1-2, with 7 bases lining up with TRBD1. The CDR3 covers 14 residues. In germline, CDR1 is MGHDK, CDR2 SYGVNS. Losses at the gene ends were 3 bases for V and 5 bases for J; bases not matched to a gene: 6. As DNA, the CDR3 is TGTGCCAGCAGTGACACAGGGGAGTGGTATGGCTACACCTTC. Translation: CASSDTGEWYGYTF.

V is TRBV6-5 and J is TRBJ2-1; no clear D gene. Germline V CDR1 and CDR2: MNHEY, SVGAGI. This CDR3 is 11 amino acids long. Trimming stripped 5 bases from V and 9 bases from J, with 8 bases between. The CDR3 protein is CASSTRTEQFF. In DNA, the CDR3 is TGTGCCAGCAGTACGCGGACTGAGCAGTTCTTC.

The CDR3 reads CASSVTDTQYF. CDR3 nucleotides: TGTGCCAGCAGCGTGACAGATACGCAGTATTTT. The chain has TRBV5-4 and TRBJ2-3, with D unresolved. The V and J ends lost 4 bases and 3 bases respectively, with 3 bases between them. The germline V gene has CDR1 SGHNT and CDR2 YYREEE (reference sequence). This CDR3 has 11 residues. The full variable domain, rest sourced from reference TRBV5-4 and TRBJ2-3, is ETGVTQSPTHLIKTRGQQVTLRCSSQSGHNTVSWYQQALGQGPQFIFQYYREEENGRGNFPPRFSGLQFPNYSSELNVNALELDDSALYLCASSVTDTQYFGPGTRLTVL.

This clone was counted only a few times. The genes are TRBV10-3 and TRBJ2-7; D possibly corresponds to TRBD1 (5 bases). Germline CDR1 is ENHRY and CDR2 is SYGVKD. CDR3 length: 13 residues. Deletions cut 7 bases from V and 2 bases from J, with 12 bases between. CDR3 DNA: TGTGCCATCAAGCAGGGTTCGGCCTACGAGCAGTACTTC. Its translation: CAIKQGSAYEQYF.

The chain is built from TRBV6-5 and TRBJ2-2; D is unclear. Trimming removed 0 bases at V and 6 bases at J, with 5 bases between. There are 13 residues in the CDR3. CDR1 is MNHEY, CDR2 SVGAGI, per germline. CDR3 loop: CASSYSGSGELFF. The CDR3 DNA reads TGTGCCAGCAGTTACTCCGGGTCCGGGGAGCTGTTTTTT.

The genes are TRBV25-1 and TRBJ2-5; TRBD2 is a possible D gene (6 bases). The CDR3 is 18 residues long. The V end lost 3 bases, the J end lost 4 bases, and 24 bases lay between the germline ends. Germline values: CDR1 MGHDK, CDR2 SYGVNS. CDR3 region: CASSEGVRRESLRETQYF. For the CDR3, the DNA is TGTGCCAGCAGTGAGGGGGTTCGGAGGGAATCATTAAGAGAGACCCAGTACTTC.

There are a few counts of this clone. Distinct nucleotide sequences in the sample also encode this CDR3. The CDR3 sequence: CASSFGTGTDTQYF. DNA for the CDR3: TGTGCCAGCAGCTTCGGGACAGGGACAGATACGCAGTATTTT. The chain recombines TRBV5-6 with TRBJ2-3, with TRBD1 matching 9 bases. This CDR3 comprises 14 residues. V shed 2 bases and J 3 bases; nucleotides not matched to a gene: 1. The germline V gene has CDR1 SGHDT and CDR2 YYEEEE.

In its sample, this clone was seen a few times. For the CDR3, the DNA is TGTGCCTGGAGTGTATACACCACCTACGAGCAGTACTTC. Translated, it gives CAWSVYTTYEQYF. The V and J genes are TRBV30 and TRBJ2-7; D unclear. CDR1 and CDR2 from the germline V gene are GTSNPN and SVGIG (reference sequence). Trimming took 0 bases from V and 2 from J, leaving 8 bases between them. The CDR3 has 13 residues.

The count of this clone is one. CDR3 loop: CASSAGTGLMNTEAFF. The DNA of the CDR3 is TGTGCCAGCAGTGCCGGGACAGGGCTTATGAACACTGAAGCTTTCTTT. The chain combines TRBV2 with TRBJ1-1; 9 nucleotides agree with TRBD1. Germline V gene lookup returns CDR1 SNHLY and CDR2 FYNNEI. The CDR3 runs 16 residues. The ends lost 4 bases at V and 0 bases at J; junction bases unmatched: 6.

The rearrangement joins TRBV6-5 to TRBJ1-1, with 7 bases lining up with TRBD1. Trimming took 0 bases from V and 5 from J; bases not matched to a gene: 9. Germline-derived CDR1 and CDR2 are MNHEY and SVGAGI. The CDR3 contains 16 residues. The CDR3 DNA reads TGTGCCAGCAGTTACTCGAGGTCAGGGGGAGGTACTGAAGCTTTCTTT. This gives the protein CASSYSRSGGGTEAFF.

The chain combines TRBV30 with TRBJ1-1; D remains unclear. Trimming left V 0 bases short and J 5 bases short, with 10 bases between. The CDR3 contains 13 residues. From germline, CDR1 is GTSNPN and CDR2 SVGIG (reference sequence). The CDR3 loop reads CAWSVLGRTEAFF. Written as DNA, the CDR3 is TGTGCCTGGAGTGTATTGGGTCGAACTGAAGCTTTCTTT. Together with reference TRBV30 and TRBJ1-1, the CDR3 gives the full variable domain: SQTIHQWPATLVQPVGSPLSLECTVEGTSNPNLYWYRQAAGRGLQLLFYSVGIGQISSEVPQNLSASRPQDRQFILSSKKLLLSDSGFYLCAWSVLGRTEAFFGQGTRLTVV.

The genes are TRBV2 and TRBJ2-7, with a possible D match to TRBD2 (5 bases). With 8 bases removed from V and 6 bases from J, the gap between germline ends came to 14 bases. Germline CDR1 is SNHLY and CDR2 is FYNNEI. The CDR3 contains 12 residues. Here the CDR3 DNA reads TGTGCCAGCGAAGAGGGTCGGCCCGAGCAGTACTTC. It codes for CASEEGRPEQYF.

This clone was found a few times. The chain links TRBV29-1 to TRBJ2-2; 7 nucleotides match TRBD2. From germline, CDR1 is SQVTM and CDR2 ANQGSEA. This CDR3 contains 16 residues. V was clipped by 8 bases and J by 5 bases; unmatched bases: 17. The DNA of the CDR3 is TGCAGCACCACGGGGAGGGGCAAATCGGGGACCGGGGAGCTGTTTTTT. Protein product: CSTTGRGKSGTGELFF.

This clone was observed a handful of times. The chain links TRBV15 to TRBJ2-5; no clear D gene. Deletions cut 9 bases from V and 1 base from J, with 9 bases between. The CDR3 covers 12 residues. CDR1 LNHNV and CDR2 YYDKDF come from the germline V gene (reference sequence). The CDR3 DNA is TGTGCCACGAGACACTTCCAAGAGACCCAGTACTTC. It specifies CATRHFQETQYF.

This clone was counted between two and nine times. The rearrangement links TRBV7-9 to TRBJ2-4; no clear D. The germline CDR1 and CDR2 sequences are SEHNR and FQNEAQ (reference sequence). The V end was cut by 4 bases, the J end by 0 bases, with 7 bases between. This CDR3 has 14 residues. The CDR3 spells CASSSELAKNIQYF. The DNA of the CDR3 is TGTGCCAGCAGCTCAGAGTTAGCCAAAAACATTCAGTACTTC.

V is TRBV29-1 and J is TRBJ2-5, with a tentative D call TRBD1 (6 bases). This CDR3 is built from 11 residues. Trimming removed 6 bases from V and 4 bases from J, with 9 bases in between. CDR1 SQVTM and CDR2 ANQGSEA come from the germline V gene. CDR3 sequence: CSVQGSETQYF. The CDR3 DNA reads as TGCAGCGTCCAGGGGTCAGAGACCCAGTACTTC.

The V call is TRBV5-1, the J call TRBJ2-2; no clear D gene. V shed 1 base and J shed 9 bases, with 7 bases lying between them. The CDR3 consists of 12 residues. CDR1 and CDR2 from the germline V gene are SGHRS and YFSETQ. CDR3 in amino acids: CASSLTLRELFF. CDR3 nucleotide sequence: TGCGCCAGCAGCTTGACCCTTCGGGAGCTGTTTTTT.

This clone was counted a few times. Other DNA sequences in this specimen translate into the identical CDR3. This CDR3 is CAWSVGGNQPQHF. CDR3 nucleotides: TGTGCCTGGAGTGTAGGGGGCAATCAGCCCCAGCATTTT. The V call is TRBV30, the J call TRBJ1-5; TRBD1 might be the D (5 bases). This CDR3 has 13 residues. The germline V and J ends were trimmed by 0 bases and 2 bases, with 5 bases remaining between them. CDR1 is GTSNPN and CDR2 is SVGIG in the germline V gene (reference sequence). Using reference TRBV30 and TRBJ1-5 for the parts outside the CDR3, the full variable domain is SQTIHQWPATLVQPVGSPLSLECTVEGTSNPNLYWYRQAAGRGLQLLFYSVGIGQISSEVPQNLSASRPQDRQFILSSKKLLLSDSGFYLCAWSVGGNQPQHFGDGTRLSIL.

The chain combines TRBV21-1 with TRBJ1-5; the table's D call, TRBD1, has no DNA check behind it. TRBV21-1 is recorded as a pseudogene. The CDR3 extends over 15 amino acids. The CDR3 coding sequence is TGTGCCAGCAGCAAAGGGGTGCAGGGCAATCAGCCCCAGCATTTT. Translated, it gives CASSKGVQGNQPQHF.

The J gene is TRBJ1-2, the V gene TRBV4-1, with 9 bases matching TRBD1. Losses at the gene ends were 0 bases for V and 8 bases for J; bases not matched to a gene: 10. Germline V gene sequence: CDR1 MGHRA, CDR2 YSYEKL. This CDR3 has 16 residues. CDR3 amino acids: CASSQDYTQGAGGYTF. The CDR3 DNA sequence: TGCGCCAGCAGCCAAGATTACACACAGGGGGCTGGAGGCTACACCTTC.

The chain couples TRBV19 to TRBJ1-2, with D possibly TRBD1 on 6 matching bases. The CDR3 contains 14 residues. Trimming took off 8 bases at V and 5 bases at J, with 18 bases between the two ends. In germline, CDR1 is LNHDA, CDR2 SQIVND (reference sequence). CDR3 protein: CASSPAITGYGYTF. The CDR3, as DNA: TGTGCCAGTTCACCAGCCATAACAGGGTATGGCTACACCTTC.

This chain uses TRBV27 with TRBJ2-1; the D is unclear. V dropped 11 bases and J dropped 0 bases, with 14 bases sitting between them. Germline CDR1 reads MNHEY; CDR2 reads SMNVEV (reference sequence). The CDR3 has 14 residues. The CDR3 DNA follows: TGTGCCGCGGTGCTCTCAAGCTCCTACAATGAGCAGTTCTTC. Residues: CAAVLSSSYNEQFF.

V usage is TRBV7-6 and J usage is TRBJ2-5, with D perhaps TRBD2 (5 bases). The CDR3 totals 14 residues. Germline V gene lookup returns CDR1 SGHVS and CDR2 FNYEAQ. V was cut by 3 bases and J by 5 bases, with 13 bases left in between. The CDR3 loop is CASSFPGDLETQYF. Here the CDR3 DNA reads TGTGCCAGCAGCTTTCCCGGGGATTTGGAGACCCAGTACTTC. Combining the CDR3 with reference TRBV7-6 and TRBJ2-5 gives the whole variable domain GAGVSQSPRYKVTKRGQDVALRCDPISGHVSLYWYRQALGQGPEFLTYFNYEAQQDKSGLPNDRFSAERPEGSISTLTIQRTEQRDSAMYRCASSFPGDLETQYFGPGTRLLVL.

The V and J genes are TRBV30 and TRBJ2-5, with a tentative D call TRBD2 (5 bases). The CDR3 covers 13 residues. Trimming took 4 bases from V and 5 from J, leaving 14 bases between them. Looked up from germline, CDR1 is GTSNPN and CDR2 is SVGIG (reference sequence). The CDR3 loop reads CAWMLAHEETQYF. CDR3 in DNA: TGTGCCTGGATGTTAGCGCATGAGGAGACCCAGTACTTC. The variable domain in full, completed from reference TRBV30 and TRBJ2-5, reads SQTIHQWPATLVQPVGSPLSLECTVEGTSNPNLYWYRQAAGRGLQLLFYSVGIGQISSEVPQNLSASRPQDRQFILSSKKLLLSDSGFYLCAWMLAHEETQYFGPGTRLLVL.